This entry lists 8 T cell receptor beta chains sequenced from one sample in a study of cytomegalovirus exposure and HLA in healthy donors. Sequencing used immunoSEQ multiplex PCR; TCRdb keeps in-frame clones, though not all of them. The repertoire holds under 250,000 clones, around nine tenths seen once, with more than 1.5% in the top ten. The material sequenced was PBMCs. The receptors stem from a woman in her late teens or twenties in good health and CMV-seropositive.

The V call is TRBV5-1, the J call TRBJ1-5; D is uncertain. CDR1 is SGHRS, CDR2 YFSETQ, per germline. The CDR3 is 15 residues long. The V end was cut by 4 bases, the J end by 2 bases, with 13 bases between. CDR3 in amino acids: CASSHGGSGNQPQHF. The DNA of the CDR3 is TGCGCCAGCAGCCATGGAGGGAGTGGCAATCAGCCCCAGCATTTT.

This clone has only one observation. The CDR3 nucleotides are TGTGCCATCAGTGATAGAAGCTCTGGAAACACCATATATTTT. Protein sequence: CAISDRSSGNTIYF. This rearrangement joins TRBV10-3 to TRBJ1-3; D not certain. V gave up 3 bases and J gave up 0 bases, with 6 bases separating them. The CDR3 consists of 14 residues. Germline lookup yields CDR1 ENHRY and CDR2 SYGVKD.

The chain carries TRBV30 and TRBJ2-7; 14 bases align to TRBD2. Germline trimming cut 3 bases from V and 3 bases from J; bases unmatched to any gene: 4. This CDR3 comprises 15 residues. Germline CDR1 reads GTSNPN; CDR2 reads SVGIG (reference sequence). As DNA, the CDR3 is TGTGCCTGGAGGGGACTAGCGGGAGAAGACTACGAGCAGTACTTC. Encoded protein: CAWRGLAGEDYEQYF.

The chain is built from TRBV11-2 and TRBJ2-6, with D perhaps matching TRBD1 (5 bases). V lost 1 base and J 0 bases, leaving 13 bases between the germline ends. Looked up from germline, CDR1 is SGHAT and CDR2 is FQNNGV. The CDR3 has 18 residues. The CDR3 spells CASSLGSRGLSGANVLTF. CDR3 in DNA: TGTGCCAGCAGCTTAGGTTCAAGGGGTCTCTCTGGGGCCAACGTCCTGACTTTC. Based on the CDR3 plus reference TRBV11-2 and TRBJ2-6, the full variable domain is EAGVAQSPRYKIIEKRQSVAFWCNPISGHATLYWYQQILGQGPKLLIQFQNNGVVDDSQLPKDRFSAERLKGVDSTLKIQPAKLEDSAVYLCASSLGSRGLSGANVLTFGAGSRLTVL.

CDR3 loop: CASTPLGNTGELFF. In DNA, the CDR3 is TGCGCCAGCACCCCACTAGGCAACACCGGGGAGCTGTTTTTT. This rearrangement joins TRBV5-1 to TRBJ2-2; TRBD2 is a possible D gene (5 bases). The CDR3 has 14 residues. V shed 6 bases and J shed 2 bases, with 11 bases lying between them. Looked up from germline, CDR1 is SGHRS and CDR2 is YFSETQ.

The V gene is TRBV15, the J gene TRBJ2-1, with no clear D. Germline V gene sequence: CDR1 LNHNV, CDR2 YYDKDF (reference sequence). The CDR3 spans 15 residues. V was clipped by 0 bases and J by 8 bases, with 14 bases between them. CDR3 nucleotide sequence: TGTGCCACCAGCAGAGATATGACACACTCTTATGAGCAGTTCTTC. It encodes CATSRDMTHSYEQFF.

V gene TRBV27 combines with J gene TRBJ2-7, with D perhaps TRBD1 (6 bases). The V and J ends lost 2 bases and 5 bases respectively, with 13 bases between them. CDR3 length: 14 amino acids. Germline lookup yields CDR1 MNHEY and CDR2 SMNVEV (reference sequence). The CDR3 nucleotides are TGTGCCAGCAGTTTAACAGGGTCTAGCCACGAGCAGTACTTC. As protein: CASSLTGSSHEQYF.

The CDR3 loop is CSATAGQGQETQYF. CDR3 bases: TGCAGCGCTACCGCGGGACAGGGACAAGAGACCCAGTACTTC. The rearrangement uses TRBV29-1 and TRBJ2-5; TRBD1 matches at 9 bases. This CDR3 comprises 14 residues. V shed 7 bases and J 2 bases; nucleotides not matched to a gene: 8. The germline V gene encodes CDR1 SQVTM and CDR2 ANQGSEA.